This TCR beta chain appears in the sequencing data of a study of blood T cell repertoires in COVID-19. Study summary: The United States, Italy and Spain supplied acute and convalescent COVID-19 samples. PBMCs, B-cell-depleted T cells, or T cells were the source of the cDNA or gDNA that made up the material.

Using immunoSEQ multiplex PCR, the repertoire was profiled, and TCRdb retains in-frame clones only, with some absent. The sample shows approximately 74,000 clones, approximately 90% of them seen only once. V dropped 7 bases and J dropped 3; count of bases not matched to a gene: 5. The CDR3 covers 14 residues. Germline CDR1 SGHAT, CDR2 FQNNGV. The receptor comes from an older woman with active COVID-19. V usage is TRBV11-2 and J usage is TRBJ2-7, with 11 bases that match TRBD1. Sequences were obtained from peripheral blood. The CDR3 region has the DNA TGTGCCAGCACCCGGGACAGGGGGGACTACGAGCAGTACTTC. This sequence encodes CASTRDRGDYEQYF.